The next 26 T cell receptor beta chains were all read from a single sample in a study of beta chain features in type 1 diabetes. Study outcomes and limitations: Among patients with Type 1 diabetes, TCRB CDR3s were moderately but significantly shorter in every one of the four CD4+ subsets.

These receptors are not linked to any known antigen. Every bit of the isolated RNA underwent reverse transcription, so sequencing read expressed TCRB transcripts. Profiling relied on immunoSEQ multiplex PCR, and the TCRdb table lists in-frame clones only, not all of them. The repertoire consists of some 200,000 clones, with roughly 17% occurring once and the leading ten covering approximately 0.086%. Sample: naive CD4+ T cells from blood. The receptor source for this set is a man aged 30-40 years with type 1 diabetes.

The chain has TRBV27 and TRBJ2-1; 7 bases agree with TRBD1. Unmatched junction bases numbered 6, after V lost 4 bases and J lost 9 bases. The germline gives CDR1 MNHEY, CDR2 SMNVEV (reference sequence). The CDR3 consists of 13 residues. The CDR3 coding sequence is TGTGCCAGCAGTTCGACAGGGAATGGTGAGCAGTTCTTC. Protein: CASSSTGNGEQFF.

This clone was seen only a few times. The J gene is TRBJ1-5, the V gene TRBV6-5; D is unclear. V shed 5 bases and J shed 5 bases, with 16 bases lying between them. Looked up from germline, CDR1 is MNHEY and CDR2 is SVGAGI. This CDR3 is 15 amino acids long. In DNA, the CDR3 is TGTGCCAGCAGTCCCGGACTGGCCGCCGATCAGCCCCAGCATTTT. Translation: CASSPGLAADQPQHF.

The chain links TRBV13 to TRBJ2-7; D unclear. Per germline, CDR1 PRHDT and CDR2 FYEKMQ (reference sequence). V was pared by 5 bases and J by 5 bases, with 19 bases between. This CDR3 spans 15 amino acids. As DNA, the CDR3 is TGTGCCAGCAGCCCACGGGCTAACCCCCGGAACGAGCAGTACTTC. This translates into CASSPRANPRNEQYF.

The gene calls are TRBV28 and TRBJ2-7, with 9 bases that match TRBD1. CDR3 length: 15 amino acids. The ends lost 6 bases at V and 7 bases at J; junction bases unmatched: 13. CDR1 is MDHEN and CDR2 is SYDVKM in the germline V gene. The CDR3 sequence is CASRGQGRRLWEQYF. As DNA, the CDR3 is TGTGCCAGCAGGGGACAGGGACGACGGTTATGGGAGCAGTACTTC.

The CDR3 nucleotides read TGTGCCTGGAGCGCGACATCCTTGACGGGCTACACCTTC. It specifies CAWSATSLTGYTF. This chain joins TRBV30 and TRBJ1-2, with D hard to call. This CDR3 is built from 13 residues. With 3 bases removed from V and 8 bases from J, the gap between germline ends came to 16 bases. The germline gives CDR1 GTSNPN, CDR2 SVGIG (reference sequence).

The V gene is TRBV9, the J gene TRBJ2-1, with TRBD2 identical over 8 bases. V shed 0 bases, J shed 4 bases, and the junction held 9 bases outside the gene matches. Germline assignment: CDR1 SGDLS and CDR2 YYNGEE. The CDR3 length is 17 residues. The CDR3 reads CASSVEIAGTFYNEQFF. In nucleotides, the CDR3 is TGTGCCAGCAGCGTAGAAATAGCGGGAACCTTTTACAATGAGCAGTTCTTC. Full variable domain (missing parts from reference TRBV9 and TRBJ2-1): DSGVTQTPKHLITATGQRVTLRCSPRSGDLSVYWYQQSLDQGLQFLIQYYNGEERAKGNILERFSAQQFPDLHSELNLSSLELGDSALYFCASSVEIAGTFYNEQFFGPGTRLTVL.

This chain connects TRBV18 to TRBJ2-7, with a weak D call TRBD2 (5 bases). Germline-derived CDR1 and CDR2 are KGHSH and LQKENI. The CDR3 is made up of 15 amino acids. V was pared by 1 base and J by 2 bases, with 12 bases between. The CDR3 here is CASSPRIGETYEQYF. The CDR3 DNA reads as TGTGCCAGCTCACCACGGATCGGGGAAACCTACGAGCAGTACTTC.

This clone occurred a few times. This chain uses TRBV29-1 with TRBJ2-7, with D possibly being TRBD1 (6 bases). CDR1 SQVTM and CDR2 ANQGSEA come from the germline V gene. This CDR3 spans 13 amino acids. V was pared by 4 bases and J by 6 bases, with 16 bases between. This chain's CDR3 is CSVAGQGRGEQYF. CDR3 sequence (DNA): TGCAGCGTTGCAGGGCAGGGGCGAGGCGAGCAGTACTTC.

The J gene is TRBJ1-1, the V gene TRBV14; D possibly corresponds to TRBD1 (5 bases). Germline-derived CDR1 and CDR2 are SGHDN and FVKESK. The CDR3 has 14 amino acids. Trimming took 4 bases from V and 7 from J, leaving 16 bases between them. CDR3 in amino acids: CASSPGLRSVEAFF. The CDR3 DNA reads TGTGCCAGCAGCCCGGGACTCAGGTCGGTTGAAGCTTTCTTT. The whole variable domain, remainder taken from reference TRBV14 and TRBJ1-1, is EAGVTQFPSHSVIEKGQTVTLRCDPISGHDNLYWYRRVMGKEIKFLLHFVKESKQDESGMPNNRFLAERTGGTYSTLKVQPAELEDSGVYFCASSPGLRSVEAFFGQGTRLTVV.

The V gene is TRBV29-1, the J gene TRBJ1-1; D is unclear. V shed 4 bases and J shed 0 bases, with 9 bases lying between them. The CDR3 runs to 13 residues. Germline V gives CDR1 SQVTM, CDR2 ANQGSEA. The DNA of the CDR3 is TGCAGCGTTGCTGAGGAGATGAACACTGAAGCTTTCTTT. It yields the protein CSVAEEMNTEAFF. The full variable domain, rest sourced from reference TRBV29-1 and TRBJ1-1, is SAVISQKPSRDICQRGTSLTIQCQVDSQVTMMFWYRQQPGQSLTLIATANQGSEATYESGFVIDKFPISRPNLTFSTLTVSNMSPEDSSIYLCSVAEEMNTEAFFGQGTRLTVV.

This clone was counted only a few times. The chain combines TRBV4-3 with TRBJ2-3; 9 nucleotides agree with TRBD2. Trimming cost V 4 bases and J 3 bases; bases outside gene matches: 5. This CDR3 contains 15 residues. Per the germline V gene, CDR1 is LGHNA and CDR2 is YSLEER. The CDR3 spells CASSLSGLATDTQYF. Here the CDR3 DNA reads TGCGCCAGCAGCCTATCGGGACTAGCAACAGATACGCAGTATTTT.

The V and J genes are TRBV30 and TRBJ2-7, with D maybe TRBD1 (5 bases). V was trimmed by 3 bases and J by 2 bases, leaving 17 bases between them. Germline V CDR1 and CDR2: GTSNPN, SVGIG (reference sequence). The CDR3 has 15 amino acids. As DNA, the CDR3 is TGTGCCTGGAGCCCTCCCAGGACATACGCCTACGAGCAGTACTTC. This codes for CAWSPPRTYAYEQYF.

This chain links TRBV29-1 with TRBJ1-1; D remains unclear. Germline CDR1 and CDR2: SQVTM and ANQGSEA. The CDR3 sequence is 15 residues long. V shed 4 bases and J shed 0 bases, with 15 bases lying between them. The CDR3 DNA reads TGCAGCGTTGGGGTAACGTTTTCAGTGAACACTGAAGCTTTCTTT. Protein product: CSVGVTFSVNTEAFF.

The gene calls are TRBV6-5 and TRBJ2-5; 8 bases are shared with TRBD2. CDR1 is MNHEY and CDR2 is SVGAGI in the germline V gene. The CDR3 is made up of 15 amino acids. Trimming cost V 5 bases and J 7 bases; bases outside gene matches: 12. The DNA for the CDR3 is TGTGCCAGCAGTCGCGGAGGACTAGCTGGGGGGACCCAGTACTTC. Translation gives CASSRGGLAGGTQYF.

A few counts support this clone. The CDR3 bases are TGCAGCGTGGCCGGGACGGGGAACACCGGGGAGCTGTTTTTT. It codes for CSVAGTGNTGELFF. The chain recombines TRBV29-1 with TRBJ2-2, with D possibly being TRBD1 or TRBD2 (5 bases each). Germline V gives CDR1 SQVTM, CDR2 ANQGSEA. This CDR3 has 14 amino acids. V lost 6 bases and J lost 1, with 12 bases in between.

This clone was found a few times. The DNA for the CDR3 is TGTGCCAGCAGTTTAATGGATGAGCAGTTCTTC. This translates into CASSLMDEQFF. V gene TRBV27 combines with J gene TRBJ2-1; D is undetermined. Trimming took 2 bases from V and 8 from J, leaving 4 bases between them. In germline, CDR1 is MNHEY, CDR2 SMNVEV (reference sequence). This CDR3 has 11 amino acids.

CDR3 DNA: TGTGCCAGCTTTGACGGACCCCCCGGGGCCAACGTCCTGACTTTC. It is translated as CASFDGPPGANVLTF. V usage is TRBV18 and J usage is TRBJ2-6; no firm D call. The CDR3 runs to 15 residues. Trimming took 7 bases from V and 4 from J, leaving 14 bases between them. Germline V gives CDR1 KGHSH, CDR2 LQKENI.

The J gene is TRBJ1-2, the V gene TRBV2; D may be TRBD1 (5 bases). V was trimmed by 8 bases and J by 7 bases, leaving 14 bases between them. This CDR3 is built from 12 residues. Germline CDR1 SNHLY, CDR2 FYNNEI. The CDR3 spells CASVMGTAGYTF. The CDR3, as DNA: TGTGCCAGCGTCATGGGGACGGCTGGCTACACCTTC.

This sequence joins TRBV7-2 and TRBJ1-5; D perhaps matches TRBD1 (5 bases). Trimming took off 5 bases at V and 4 bases at J, with 9 bases between the two ends. The CDR3 runs to 13 residues. Germline loops: CDR1 SGHTA, CDR2 FQGNSA. CDR3 nucleotide sequence: TGTGCCAGCAGCCTACAGGAAAATCAGCCCCAGCATTTT. Translating it yields CASSLQENQPQHF.

This clone was seen a few times. This chain links TRBV2 with TRBJ2-1; 10 positions match TRBD2. CDR1 is SNHLY, CDR2 FYNNEI, per germline. CDR3 length equals 14 residues. Unmatched junction bases numbered 6, after V lost 4 bases and J lost 9 bases. Here the CDR3 reads CASSASGRDSEQFF. The CDR3 nucleotides read TGTGCCAGCAGTGCTAGCGGGAGAGATAGTGAGCAGTTCTTC.

This clone was seen more than once but under ten times. J is TRBJ2-3 and V is TRBV29-1, with D unresolved. V gave up 7 bases and J gave up 5 bases, with 10 bases separating them. Germline V CDR1 and CDR2: SQVTM, ANQGSEA. The CDR3 extends over 11 amino acids. The CDR3 DNA is TGCAGCGGTGCGATCGGAGATACGCAGTATTTT. Encoded protein: CSGAIGDTQYF.

Only a few counts were recorded for this clone. The V call is TRBV14, the J call TRBJ2-7; tentatively, D is TRBD1 (6 bases). The germline V gene has CDR1 SGHDN and CDR2 FVKESK. Trimming stripped 3 bases from V and 6 bases from J, with 9 bases between. This CDR3 is 12 amino acids long. The CDR3 is CASSHTGTEQYF. CDR3 coding DNA: TGTGCCAGCAGCCATACAGGGACCGAGCAGTACTTC.

This rearrangement joins TRBV7-3 to TRBJ2-5; 7 bases are a match to TRBD2. V shed 5 bases, J shed 5 bases, and the junction held 11 bases outside the gene matches. Per the germline V gene, CDR1 is SGHTA and CDR2 is FQGTGA. CDR3 length: 15 amino acids. Here the CDR3 DNA reads TGTGCCAGCAGCCCTACCGGCGGGAGAACCGAGACCCAGTACTTC. Translation gives CASSPTGGRTETQYF. Combining the CDR3 with reference TRBV7-3 and TRBJ2-5 gives the whole variable domain GAGVSQTPSNKVTEKGKYVELRCDPISGHTALYWYRQSLGQGPEFLIYFQGTGAADDSGLPNDRFFAVRPEGSVSTLKIQRTERGDSAVYLCASSPTGGRTETQYFGPGTRLLVL.

This clone was counted between two and nine times. J is TRBJ2-1 and V is TRBV29-1, with 8 positions matching TRBD2. Germline CDR1 and CDR2: SQVTM and ANQGSEA. J lost 4 bases, V lost 1 base, and 6 bases had no gene match. CDR3 length equals 15 residues. The chain's CDR3 is CSVEGASGSYNEQFF. CDR3 bases: TGCAGCGTTGAAGGGGCTAGCGGGTCTTACAATGAGCAGTTCTTC.

The chain couples TRBV5-1 to TRBJ2-7, with TRBD2 identical over 7 bases. Germline V lookup: CDR1 SGHRS, CDR2 YFSETQ. J was trimmed by 3 bases and V by 2 bases; bases with no gene match: 8. The CDR3 totals 15 residues. DNA for the CDR3: TGCGCCAGCAGCTTACCCTTCGCGGGAGTCTACGAGCAGTACTTC. As protein: CASSLPFAGVYEQYF.

This clone appeared a few times. The V call is TRBV6-5, the J call TRBJ2-1; tentative D call: TRBD2 (6 bases). V was cut by 8 bases and J by 8 bases, with 13 bases left in between. The CDR3 spans 12 residues. The germline CDR1 and CDR2 sequences are MNHEY and SVGAGI. The DNA of the CDR3 is TGTGCCAGCGGACTAAGTCCGTATGAGCAGTTCTTC. Its protein is CASGLSPYEQFF.